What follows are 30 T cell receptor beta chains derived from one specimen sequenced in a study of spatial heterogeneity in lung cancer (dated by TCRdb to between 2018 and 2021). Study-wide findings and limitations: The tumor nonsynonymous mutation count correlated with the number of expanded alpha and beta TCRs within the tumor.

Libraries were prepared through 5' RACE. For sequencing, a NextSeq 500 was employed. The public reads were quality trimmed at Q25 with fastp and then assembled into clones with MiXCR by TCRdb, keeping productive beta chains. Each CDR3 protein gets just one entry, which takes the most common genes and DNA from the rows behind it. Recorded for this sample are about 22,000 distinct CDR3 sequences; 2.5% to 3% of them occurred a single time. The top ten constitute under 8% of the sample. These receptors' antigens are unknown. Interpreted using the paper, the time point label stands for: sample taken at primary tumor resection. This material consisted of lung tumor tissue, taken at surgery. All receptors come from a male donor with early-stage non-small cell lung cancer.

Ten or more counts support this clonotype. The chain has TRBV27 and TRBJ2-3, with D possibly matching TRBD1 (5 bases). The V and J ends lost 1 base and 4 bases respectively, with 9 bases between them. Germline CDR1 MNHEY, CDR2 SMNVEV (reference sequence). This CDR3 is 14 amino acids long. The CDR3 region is CASSLYYRSDTQYF. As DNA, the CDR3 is TGTGCCAGCAGTTTATACTACAGGTCAGATACGCAGTATTTT.

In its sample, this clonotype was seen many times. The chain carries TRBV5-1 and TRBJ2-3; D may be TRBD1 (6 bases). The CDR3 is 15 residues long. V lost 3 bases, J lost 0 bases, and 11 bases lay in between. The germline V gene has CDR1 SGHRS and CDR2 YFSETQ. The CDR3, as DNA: TGCGCCAGCAGCTCGGTCGGACAGAGCACAGATACGCAGTATTTT. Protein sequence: CASSSVGQSTDTQYF.

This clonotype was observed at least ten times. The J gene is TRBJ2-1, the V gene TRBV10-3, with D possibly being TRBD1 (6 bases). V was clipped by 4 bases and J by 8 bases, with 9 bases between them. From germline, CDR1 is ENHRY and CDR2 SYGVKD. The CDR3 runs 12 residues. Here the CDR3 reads CAISGGGYEQFF. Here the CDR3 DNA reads TGTGCCATCAGTGGAGGGGGATATGAGCAGTTCTTC.

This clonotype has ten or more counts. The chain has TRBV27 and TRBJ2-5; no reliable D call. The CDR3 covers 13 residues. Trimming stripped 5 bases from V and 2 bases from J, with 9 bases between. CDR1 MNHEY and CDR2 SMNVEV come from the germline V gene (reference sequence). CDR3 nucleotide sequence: TGTGCCAGCAGTAAGATTTTTCAAGAGACCCAGTACTTC. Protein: CASSKIFQETQYF.

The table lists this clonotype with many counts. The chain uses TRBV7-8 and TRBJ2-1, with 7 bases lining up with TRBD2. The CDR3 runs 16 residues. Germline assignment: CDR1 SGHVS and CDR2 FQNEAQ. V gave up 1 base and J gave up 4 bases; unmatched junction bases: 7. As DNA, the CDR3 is TGTGCCAGCAGCTTAGGCGGGGACTACAGATACAATGAGCAGTTCTTC. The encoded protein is CASSLGGDYRYNEQFF.

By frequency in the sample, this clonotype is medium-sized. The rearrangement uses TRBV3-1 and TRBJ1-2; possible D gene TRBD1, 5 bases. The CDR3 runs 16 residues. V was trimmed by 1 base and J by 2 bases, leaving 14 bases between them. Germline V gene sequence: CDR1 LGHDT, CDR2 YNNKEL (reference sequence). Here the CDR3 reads CASSQVALRQNYGYTF. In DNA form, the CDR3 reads TGTGCCAGCAGCCAAGTTGCGCTGAGACAGAACTATGGCTACACCTTC.

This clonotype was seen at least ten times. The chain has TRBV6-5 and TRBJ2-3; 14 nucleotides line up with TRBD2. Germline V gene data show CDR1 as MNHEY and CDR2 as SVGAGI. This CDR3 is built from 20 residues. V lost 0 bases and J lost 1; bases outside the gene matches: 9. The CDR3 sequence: CASSYSPGTSGSEGTDTQYF. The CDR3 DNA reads TGTGCCAGCAGTTACTCCCCCGGGACTAGCGGGAGTGAGGGCACAGATACGCAGTATTTT.

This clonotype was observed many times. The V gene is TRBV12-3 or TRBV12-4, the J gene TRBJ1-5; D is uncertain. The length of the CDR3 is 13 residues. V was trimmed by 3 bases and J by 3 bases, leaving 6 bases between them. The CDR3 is CASSLKDNQPQHF. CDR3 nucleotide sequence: TGTGCCAGCAGTTTGAAGGACAATCAGCCCCAGCATTTT.

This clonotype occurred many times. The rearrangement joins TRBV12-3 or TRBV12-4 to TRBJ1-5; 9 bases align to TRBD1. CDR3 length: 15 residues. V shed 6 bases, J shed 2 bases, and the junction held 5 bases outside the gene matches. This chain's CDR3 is CASRRGTGRNQPQHF. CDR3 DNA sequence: TGTGCCAGCAGGAGAGGGACAGGGCGCAATCAGCCCCAGCATTTT.

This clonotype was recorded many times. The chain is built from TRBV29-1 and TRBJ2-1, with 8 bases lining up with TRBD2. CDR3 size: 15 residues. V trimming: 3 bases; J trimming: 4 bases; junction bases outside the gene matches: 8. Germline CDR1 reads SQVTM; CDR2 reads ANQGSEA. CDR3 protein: CSVEGGIAGYNEQFF. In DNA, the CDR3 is TGCAGCGTTGAGGGGGGGATAGCGGGATACAATGAGCAGTTCTTC.

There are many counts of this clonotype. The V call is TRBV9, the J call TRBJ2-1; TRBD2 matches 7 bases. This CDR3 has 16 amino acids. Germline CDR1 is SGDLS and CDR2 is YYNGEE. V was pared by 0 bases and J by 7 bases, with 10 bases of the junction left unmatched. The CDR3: CASSVVAGVGSNEQFF. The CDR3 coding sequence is TGTGCCAGCAGCGTAGTGGCGGGAGTCGGTAGTAATGAGCAGTTCTTC. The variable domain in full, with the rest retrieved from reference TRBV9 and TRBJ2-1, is DSGVTQTPKHLITATGQRVTLRCSPRSGDLSVYWYQQSLDQGLQFLIQYYNGEERAKGNILERFSAQQFPDLHSELNLSSLELGDSALYFCASSVVAGVGSNEQFFGPGTRLTVL.

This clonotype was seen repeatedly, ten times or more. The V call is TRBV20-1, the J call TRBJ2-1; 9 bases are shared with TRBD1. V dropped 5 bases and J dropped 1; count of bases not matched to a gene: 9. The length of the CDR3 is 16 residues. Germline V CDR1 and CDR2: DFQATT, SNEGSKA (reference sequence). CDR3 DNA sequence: TGCAGTGCTCCCGCACGACAGGGGGAATCCTACAATGAGCAGTTCTTC. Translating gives CSAPARQGESYNEQFF.

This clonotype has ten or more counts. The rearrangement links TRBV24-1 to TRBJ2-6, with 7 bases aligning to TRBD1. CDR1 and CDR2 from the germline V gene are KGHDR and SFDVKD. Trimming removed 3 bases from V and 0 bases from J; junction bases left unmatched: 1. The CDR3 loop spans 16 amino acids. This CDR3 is CATSDGQVSGANVLTF. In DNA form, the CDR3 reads TGTGCCACCAGTGATGGACAGGTCTCTGGGGCCAACGTCCTGACTTTC.

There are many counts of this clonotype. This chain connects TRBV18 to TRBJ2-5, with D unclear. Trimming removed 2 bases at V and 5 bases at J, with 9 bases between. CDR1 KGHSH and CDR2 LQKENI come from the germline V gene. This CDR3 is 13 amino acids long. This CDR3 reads CASSPLSPETQYF. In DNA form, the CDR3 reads TGTGCCAGCTCACCATTGAGTCCTGAGACCCAGTACTTC.

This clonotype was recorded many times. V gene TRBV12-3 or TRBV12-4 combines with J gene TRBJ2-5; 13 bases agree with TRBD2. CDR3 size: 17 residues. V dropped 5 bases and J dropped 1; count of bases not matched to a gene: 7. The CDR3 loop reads CASSPGTSGNFQETQYF. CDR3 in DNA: TGTGCCAGCAGTCCCGGGACTAGCGGGAACTTCCAAGAGACCCAGTACTTC.

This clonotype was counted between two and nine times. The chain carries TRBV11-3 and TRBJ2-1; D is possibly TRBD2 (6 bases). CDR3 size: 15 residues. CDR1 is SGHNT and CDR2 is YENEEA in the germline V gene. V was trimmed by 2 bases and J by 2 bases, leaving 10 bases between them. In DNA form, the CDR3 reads TGTGCCAGCAGCTTAACCGGGGGTGCCTACAATGAGCAGTTCTTC. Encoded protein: CASSLTGGAYNEQFF.

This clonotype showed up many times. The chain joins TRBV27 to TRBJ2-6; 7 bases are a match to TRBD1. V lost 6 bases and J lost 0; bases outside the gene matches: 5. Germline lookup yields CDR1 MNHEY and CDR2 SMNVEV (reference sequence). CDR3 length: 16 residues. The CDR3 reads CASSKDRDSGANVLTF. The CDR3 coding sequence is TGTGCCAGCAGCAAAGACAGGGACTCTGGGGCCAACGTCCTGACTTTC.

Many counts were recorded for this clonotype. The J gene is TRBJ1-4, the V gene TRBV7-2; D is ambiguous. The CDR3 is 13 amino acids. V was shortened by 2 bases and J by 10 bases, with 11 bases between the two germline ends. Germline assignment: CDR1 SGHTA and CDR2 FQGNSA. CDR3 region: CASSLLRSGKLFF. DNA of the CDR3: TGTGCCAGCAGCTTATTGCGTAGCGGAAAACTGTTTTTT.

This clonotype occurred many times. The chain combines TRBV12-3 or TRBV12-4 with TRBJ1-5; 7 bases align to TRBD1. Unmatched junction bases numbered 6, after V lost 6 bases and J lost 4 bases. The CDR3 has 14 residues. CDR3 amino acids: CASRTGTANQPQHF. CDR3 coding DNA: TGTGCCAGCAGGACCGGGACAGCTAATCAGCCCCAGCATTTT.

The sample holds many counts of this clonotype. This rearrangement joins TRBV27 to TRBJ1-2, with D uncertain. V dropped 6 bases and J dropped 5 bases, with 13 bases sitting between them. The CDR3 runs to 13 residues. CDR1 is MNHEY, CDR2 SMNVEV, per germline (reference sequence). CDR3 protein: CASRADSEYGYTF. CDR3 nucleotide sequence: TGTGCCAGCAGGGCAGATTCAGAATATGGCTACACCTTC.

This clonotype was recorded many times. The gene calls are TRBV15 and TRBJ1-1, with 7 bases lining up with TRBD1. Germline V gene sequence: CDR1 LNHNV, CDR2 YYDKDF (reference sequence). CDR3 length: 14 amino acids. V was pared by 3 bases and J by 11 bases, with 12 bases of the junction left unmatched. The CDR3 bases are TGTGCCACCAGCAGCGTCTGGGACAGAGGGGAGGCTTTCTTT. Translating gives CATSSVWDRGEAFF.

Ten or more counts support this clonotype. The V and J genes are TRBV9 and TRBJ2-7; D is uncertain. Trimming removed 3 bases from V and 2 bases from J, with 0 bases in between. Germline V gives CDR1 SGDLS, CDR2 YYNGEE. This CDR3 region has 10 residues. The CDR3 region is CASSAYEQYF. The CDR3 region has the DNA TGTGCCAGCAGCGCCTACGAGCAGTACTTC.

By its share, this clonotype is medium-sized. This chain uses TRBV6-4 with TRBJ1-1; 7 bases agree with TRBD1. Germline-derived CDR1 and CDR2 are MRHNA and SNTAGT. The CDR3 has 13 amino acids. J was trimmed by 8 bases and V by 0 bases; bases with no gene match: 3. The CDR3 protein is CASSDSETGEAFF. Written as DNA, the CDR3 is TGTGCCAGCAGTGACTCAGAGACAGGGGAAGCTTTCTTT.

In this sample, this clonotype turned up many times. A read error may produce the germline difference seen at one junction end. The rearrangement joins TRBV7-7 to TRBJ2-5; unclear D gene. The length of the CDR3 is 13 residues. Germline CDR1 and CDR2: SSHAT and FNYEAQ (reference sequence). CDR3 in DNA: TGTGCTAGCAGCTTAGTCGATGGAGAGACCCAGTACTTC. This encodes CASSLVDGETQYF.

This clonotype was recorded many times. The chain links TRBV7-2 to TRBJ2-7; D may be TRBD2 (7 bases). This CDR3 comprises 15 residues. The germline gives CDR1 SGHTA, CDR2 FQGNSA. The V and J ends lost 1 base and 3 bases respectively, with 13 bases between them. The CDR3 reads CASSLGGGAVYEQYF. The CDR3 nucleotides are TGTGCCAGCAGCTTAGGCGGGGGCGCGGTCTACGAGCAGTACTTC.

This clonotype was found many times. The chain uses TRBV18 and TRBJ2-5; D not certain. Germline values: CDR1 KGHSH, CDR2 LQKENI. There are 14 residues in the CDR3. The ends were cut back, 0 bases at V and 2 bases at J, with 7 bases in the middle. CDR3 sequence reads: CASSPPHRQETQYF. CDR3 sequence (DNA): TGTGCCAGCTCACCACCGCACAGACAAGAGACCCAGTACTTC.

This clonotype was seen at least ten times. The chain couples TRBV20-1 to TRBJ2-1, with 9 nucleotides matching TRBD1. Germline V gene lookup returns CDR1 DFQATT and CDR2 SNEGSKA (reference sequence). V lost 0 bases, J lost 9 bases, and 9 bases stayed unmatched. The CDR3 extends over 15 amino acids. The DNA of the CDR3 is TGCAGTGCTAGAGATGCGAGGACAGGGGATAGTGAGCAGTTCTTC. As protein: CSARDARTGDSEQFF.

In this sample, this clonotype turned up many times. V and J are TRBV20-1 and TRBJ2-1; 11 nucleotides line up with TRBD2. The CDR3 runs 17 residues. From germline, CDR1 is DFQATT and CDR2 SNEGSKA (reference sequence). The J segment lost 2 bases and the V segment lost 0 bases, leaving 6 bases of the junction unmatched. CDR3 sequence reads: CSARERLAGLPYNEQFF. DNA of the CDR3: TGCAGTGCTAGAGAACGACTAGCGGGGTTACCCTACAATGAGCAGTTCTTC.

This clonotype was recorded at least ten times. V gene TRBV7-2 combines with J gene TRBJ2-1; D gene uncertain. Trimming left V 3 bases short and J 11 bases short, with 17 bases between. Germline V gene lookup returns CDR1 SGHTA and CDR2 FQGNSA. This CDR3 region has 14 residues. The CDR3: CASSFAVSYVKQFF. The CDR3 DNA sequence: TGTGCCAGCAGCTTTGCGGTTAGCTATGTAAAGCAGTTCTTC.

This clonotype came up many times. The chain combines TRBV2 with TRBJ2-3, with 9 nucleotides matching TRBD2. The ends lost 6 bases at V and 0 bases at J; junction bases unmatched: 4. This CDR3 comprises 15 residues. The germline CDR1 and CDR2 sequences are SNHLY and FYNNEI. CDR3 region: CASSLAGSSTDTQYF. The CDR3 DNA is TGTGCCAGCAGCCTAGCGGGGTCTAGCACAGATACGCAGTATTTT.